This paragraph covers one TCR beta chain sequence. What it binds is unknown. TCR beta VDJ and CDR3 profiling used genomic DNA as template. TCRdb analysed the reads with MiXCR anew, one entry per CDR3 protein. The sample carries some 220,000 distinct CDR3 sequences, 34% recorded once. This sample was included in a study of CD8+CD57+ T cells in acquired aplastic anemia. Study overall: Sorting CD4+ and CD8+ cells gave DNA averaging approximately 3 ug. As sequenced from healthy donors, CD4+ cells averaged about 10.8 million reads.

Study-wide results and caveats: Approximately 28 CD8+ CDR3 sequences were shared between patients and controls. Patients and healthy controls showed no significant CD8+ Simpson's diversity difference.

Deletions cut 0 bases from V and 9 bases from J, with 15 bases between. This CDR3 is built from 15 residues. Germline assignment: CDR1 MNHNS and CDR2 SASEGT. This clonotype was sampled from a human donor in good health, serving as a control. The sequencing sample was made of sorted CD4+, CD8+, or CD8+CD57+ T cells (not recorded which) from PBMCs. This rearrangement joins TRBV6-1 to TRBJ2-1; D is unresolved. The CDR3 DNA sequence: TGTGCCAGCAGTGAAGCGGACGGGTTTCTCGGTGAGCAGTTCTTC. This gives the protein CASSEADGFLGEQFF.